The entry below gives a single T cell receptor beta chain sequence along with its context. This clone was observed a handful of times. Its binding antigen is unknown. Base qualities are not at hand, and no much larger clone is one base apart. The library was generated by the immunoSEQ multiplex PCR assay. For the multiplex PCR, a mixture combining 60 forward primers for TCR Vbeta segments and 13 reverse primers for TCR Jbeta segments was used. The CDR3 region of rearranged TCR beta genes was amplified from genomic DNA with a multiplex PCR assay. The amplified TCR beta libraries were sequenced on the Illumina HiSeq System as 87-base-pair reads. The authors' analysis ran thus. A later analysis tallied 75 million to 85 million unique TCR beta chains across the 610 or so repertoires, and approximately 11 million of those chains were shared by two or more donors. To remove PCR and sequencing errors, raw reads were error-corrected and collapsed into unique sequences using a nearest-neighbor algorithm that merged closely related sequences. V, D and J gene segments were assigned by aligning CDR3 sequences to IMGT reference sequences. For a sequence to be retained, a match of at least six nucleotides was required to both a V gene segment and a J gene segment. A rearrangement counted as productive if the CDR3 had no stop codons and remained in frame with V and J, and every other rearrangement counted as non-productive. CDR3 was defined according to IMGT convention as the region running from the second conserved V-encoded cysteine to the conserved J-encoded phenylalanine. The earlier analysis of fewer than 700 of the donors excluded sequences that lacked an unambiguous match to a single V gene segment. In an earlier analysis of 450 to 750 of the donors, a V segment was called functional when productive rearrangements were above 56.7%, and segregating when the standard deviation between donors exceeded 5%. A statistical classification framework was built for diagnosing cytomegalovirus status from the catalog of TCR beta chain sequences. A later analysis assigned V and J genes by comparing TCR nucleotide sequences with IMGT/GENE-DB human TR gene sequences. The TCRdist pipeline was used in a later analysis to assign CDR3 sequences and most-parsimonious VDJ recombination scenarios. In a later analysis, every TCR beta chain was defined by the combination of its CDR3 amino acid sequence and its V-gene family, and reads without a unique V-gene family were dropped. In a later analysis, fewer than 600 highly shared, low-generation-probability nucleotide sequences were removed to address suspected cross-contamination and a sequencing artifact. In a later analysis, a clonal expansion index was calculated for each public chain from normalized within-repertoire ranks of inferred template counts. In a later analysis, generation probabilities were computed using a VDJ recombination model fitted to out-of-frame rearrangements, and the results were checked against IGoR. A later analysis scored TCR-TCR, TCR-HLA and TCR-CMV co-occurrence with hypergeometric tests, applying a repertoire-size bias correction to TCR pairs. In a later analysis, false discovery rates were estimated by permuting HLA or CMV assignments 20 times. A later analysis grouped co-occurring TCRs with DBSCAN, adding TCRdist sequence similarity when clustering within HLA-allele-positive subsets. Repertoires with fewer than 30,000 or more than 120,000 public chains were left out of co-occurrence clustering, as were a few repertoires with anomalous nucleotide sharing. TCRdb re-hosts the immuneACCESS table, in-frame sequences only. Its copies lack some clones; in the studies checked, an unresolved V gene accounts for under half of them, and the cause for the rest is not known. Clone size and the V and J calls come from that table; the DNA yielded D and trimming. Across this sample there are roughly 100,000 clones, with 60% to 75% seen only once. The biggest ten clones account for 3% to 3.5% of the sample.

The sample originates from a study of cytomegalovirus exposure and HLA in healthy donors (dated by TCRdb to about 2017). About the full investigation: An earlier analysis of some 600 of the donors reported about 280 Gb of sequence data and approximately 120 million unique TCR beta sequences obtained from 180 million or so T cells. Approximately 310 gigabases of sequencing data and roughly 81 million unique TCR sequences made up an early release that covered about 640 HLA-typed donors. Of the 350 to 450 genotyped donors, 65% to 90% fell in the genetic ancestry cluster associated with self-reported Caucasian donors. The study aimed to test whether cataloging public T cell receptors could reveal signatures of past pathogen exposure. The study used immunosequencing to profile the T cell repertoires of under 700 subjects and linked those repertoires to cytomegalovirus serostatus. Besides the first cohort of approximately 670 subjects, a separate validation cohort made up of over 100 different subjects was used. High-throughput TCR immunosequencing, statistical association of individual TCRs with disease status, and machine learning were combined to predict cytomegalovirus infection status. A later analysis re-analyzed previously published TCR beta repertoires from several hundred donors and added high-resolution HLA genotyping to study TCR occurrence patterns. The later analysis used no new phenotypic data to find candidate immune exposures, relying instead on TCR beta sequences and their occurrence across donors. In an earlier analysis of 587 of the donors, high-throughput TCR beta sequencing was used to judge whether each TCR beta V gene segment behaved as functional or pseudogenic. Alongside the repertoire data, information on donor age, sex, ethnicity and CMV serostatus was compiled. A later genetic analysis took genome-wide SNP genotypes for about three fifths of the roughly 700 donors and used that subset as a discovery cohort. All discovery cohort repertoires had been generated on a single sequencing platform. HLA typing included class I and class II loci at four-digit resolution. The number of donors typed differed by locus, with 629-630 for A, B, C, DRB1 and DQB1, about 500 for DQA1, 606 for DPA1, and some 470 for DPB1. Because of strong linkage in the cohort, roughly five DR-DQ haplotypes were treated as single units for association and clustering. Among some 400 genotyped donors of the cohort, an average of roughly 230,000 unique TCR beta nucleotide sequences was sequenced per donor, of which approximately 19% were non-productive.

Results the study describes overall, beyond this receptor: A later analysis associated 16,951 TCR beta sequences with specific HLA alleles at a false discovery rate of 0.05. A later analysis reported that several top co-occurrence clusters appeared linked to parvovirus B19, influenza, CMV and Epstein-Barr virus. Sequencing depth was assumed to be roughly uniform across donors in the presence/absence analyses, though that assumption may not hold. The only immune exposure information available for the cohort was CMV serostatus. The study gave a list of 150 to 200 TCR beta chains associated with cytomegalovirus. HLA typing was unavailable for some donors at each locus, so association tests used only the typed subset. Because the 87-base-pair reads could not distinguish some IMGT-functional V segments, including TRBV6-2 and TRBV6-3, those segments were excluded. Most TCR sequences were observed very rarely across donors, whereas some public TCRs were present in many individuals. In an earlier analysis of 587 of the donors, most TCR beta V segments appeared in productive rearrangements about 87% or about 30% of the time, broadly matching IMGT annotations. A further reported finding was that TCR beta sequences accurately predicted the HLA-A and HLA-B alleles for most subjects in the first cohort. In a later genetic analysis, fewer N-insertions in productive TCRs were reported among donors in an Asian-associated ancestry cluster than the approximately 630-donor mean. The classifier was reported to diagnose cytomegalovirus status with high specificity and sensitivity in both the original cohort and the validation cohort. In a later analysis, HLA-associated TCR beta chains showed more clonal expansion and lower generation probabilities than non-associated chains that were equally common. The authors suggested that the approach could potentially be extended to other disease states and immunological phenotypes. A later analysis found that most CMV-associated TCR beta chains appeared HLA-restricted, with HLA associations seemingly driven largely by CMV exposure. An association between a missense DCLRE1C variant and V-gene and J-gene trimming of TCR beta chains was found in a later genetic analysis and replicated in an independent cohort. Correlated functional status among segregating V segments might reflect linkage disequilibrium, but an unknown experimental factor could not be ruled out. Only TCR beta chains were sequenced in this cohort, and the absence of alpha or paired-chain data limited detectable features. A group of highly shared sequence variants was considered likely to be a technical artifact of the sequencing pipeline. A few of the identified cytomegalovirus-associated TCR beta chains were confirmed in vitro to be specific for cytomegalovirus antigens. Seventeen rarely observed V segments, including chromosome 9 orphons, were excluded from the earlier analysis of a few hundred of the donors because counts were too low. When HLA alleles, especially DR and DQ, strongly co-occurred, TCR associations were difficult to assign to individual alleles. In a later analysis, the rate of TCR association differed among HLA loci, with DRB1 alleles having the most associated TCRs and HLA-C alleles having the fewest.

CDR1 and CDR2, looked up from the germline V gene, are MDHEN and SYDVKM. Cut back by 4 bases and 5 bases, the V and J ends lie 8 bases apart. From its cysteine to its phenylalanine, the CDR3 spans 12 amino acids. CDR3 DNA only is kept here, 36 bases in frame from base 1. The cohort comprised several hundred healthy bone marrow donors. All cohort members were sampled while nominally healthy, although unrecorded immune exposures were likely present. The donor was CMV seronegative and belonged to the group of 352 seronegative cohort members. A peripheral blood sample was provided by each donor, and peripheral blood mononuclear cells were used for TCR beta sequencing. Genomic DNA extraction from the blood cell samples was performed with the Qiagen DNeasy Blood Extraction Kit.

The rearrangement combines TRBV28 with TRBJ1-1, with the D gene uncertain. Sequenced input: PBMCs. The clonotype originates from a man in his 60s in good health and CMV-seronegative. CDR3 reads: CASSSDMTEAFF. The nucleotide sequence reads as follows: TGTGCCAGCAGTTCAGACATGACTGAAGCTTTCTTT. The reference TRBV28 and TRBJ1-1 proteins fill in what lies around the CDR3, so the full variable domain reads DVKVTQSSRYLVKRTGEKVFLECVQDMDHENMFWYRQDPGLGLRLIYFSYDVKMKEKGDIPEGYSVSREKKERFSLILESASTNQTSMYLCASSSDMTEAFFGQGTRLTVV.